The rows below give T cell receptor beta chains drawn from one sample of a study of early T cells in non-severe SARS-CoV-2 infection. TCRdb itself ran the 5' RACE reads through MiXCR, one entry per CDR3 protein. The table has 40,000 to 65,000 distinct CDR3 sequences, around 8% seen once. The sequenced sample was whole blood. The receptor set was obtained from an adult who was a healthcare worker with PCR-confirmed SARS-CoV-2 infection or an uninfected control (not recorded which). CDR3s include the opening cysteine and the closing phenylalanine or tryptophan. The D gene is left open where the match is weak. Clone size is given for some rows only: seen once, a few or many times, or a class if the clone is expanded.

d_call,j_call,clone_size,v_call,cdr3_length,cdr3_nt,cdr3_aa
TRBD2,TRBJ2-1,many,TRBV19,15,TGTGCCAGTAGTATTGGGCGGGAGTATGTCAATGAGCAGTTCTTC,CASSIGREYVNEQFF
.,TRBJ2-2,many,TRBV4-2,14,TGTGCCAGCAGCCAAGACAGGGACACCGGGGAGCTGTTTTTT,CASSQDRDTGELFF
TRBD2,TRBJ2-2,many,TRBV7-6,16,TGTGCCAGCAGCTTAGGACCTCTAGCGGCTCTCGGGGAGCTGTTTTTT,CASSLGPLAALGELFF
.,TRBJ1-4,.,TRBV10-3,14,TGTGCCATCAAGGTGGAACCCTTGAGTGAAAAACTGTTTTTT,CAIKVEPLSEKLFF
.,TRBJ1-1,many,TRBV6-2/TRBV6-3,11,TGTGCCAGCAGTTATGCAGTTGAAGCTTTCTTT,CASSYAVEAFF
.,TRBJ2-5,few,TRBV4-1,14,TGCGCCAGCAGCCAAGATAACGGGCAAGAGACCCAGTACTTC,CASSQDNGQETQYF
TRBD1,TRBJ1-6,many,TRBV12-3/TRBV12-4,16,TGTGCCAGCAGTTTGACAGGGGGCTCCTATAATTCACCCCTCCACTTT,CASSLTGGSYNSPLHF
.,TRBJ1-1,.,TRBV7-9,10,TGTGCCAGCAGCTTGTCGTCCGCTTTCTTT,CASSLSSAFF
.,TRBJ2-7,many,TRBV5-1,12,TGCGCCAGCAGCTTGTTGCGGGACGAGCAGTACTTC,CASSLLRDEQYF
.,TRBJ1-6,few,TRBV6-5,13,TGTGCCAGCACCTCAATGGGGAATTCACCCCTCCACTTT,CASTSMGNSPLHF
TRBD1,TRBJ1-1,many,TRBV12-3/TRBV12-4,16,TGTGCCAGCAGTACCTCGACAGGGAGGATGAACACTGAAGCTTTCTTT,CASSTSTGRMNTEAFF
.,TRBJ2-5,many,TRBV5-1,13,TGCGCCAGCAGCTTCCCCCAGGGGGAGACCCAGTACTTC,CASSFPQGETQYF
.,TRBJ2-1,.,TRBV6-5,13,TGTGCCAGCAGGAAACGGGCCTACAATGAGCAGTTCTTC,CASRKRAYNEQFF
.,TRBJ2-7,many,TRBV4-1,14,TGCGCCAGCAGCCAAGCCCAGGGAAGATACGAGCAGTACTTC,CASSQAQGRYEQYF
.,TRBJ2-1,few,TRBV25-1,12,TGTGCCAGCAGTGGGTTCAACAATGAGCAGTTCTTC,CASSGFNNEQFF
TRBD2,TRBJ2-7,many,TRBV27,14,TGTGCCAGCAGTTCTGAGCGGGAGTTGAGGGAGCAGTACTTC,CASSSERELREQYF
TRBD2,TRBJ2-5,.,TRBV20-1,14,TGCAGTGCTAGACCCCCGACTAGCGGCGCGACCCAGTACTTC,CSARPPTSGATQYF
.,TRBJ2-3,few,TRBV7-2,14,TGTGCCAGCAGCTTAGAACTCCCGCCAGATACGCAGTATTTT,CASSLELPPDTQYF
TRBD1,TRBJ1-1,many,TRBV20-1,17,TGCAGTGTACGCGGGTTGCCGGACAGGGTCCGTGGCACTGAAGCTTTCTTT,CSVRGLPDRVRGTEAFF
TRBD1,TRBJ2-3,many,TRBV20-1,17,TGCAGTGCTCAAGCCAATCCCGGGACAGGGTATTTAGATACGCAGTATTTT,CSAQANPGTGYLDTQYF
.,TRBJ1-6,many,TRBV12-3/TRBV12-4,16,TGTGCCAGCAGTTTCCTTCGGGGCTCCTATAATTCACCCCTCCACTTT,CASSFLRGSYNSPLHF
.,TRBJ2-2,many,TRBV12-3/TRBV12-4,17,TGTGCCAGCAGTTTAGACTCCGGCAGGGCGGGCACCGGGGAGCTGTTTTTT,CASSLDSGRAGTGELFF